A selection of T cell receptor beta chains follows, all from one sample in a study of Graves' ophthalmopathy and Graves' hyperthyroidism. Each CDR3 protein is one row after TCRdb ran MiXCR on the multiplex PCR reads. The table has almost 750,000 distinct CDR3 sequences, around 40% seen once. Input material: peripheral blood. The source is an adult man with Graves' ophthalmopathy. Each CDR3 is given with its conserved first and last residue. The D gene is left open where the match is weak. Clone size is shown for a subset of rows, as once, few, many or a class of expanded clone.

D gene	V gene	clone size	J gene	CDR3 DNA	CDR3 protein
TRBD2	TRBV7-6	.	TRBJ2-3	TGTGCCAGCAGCTCCAGCGGGGGAAGAGACGCAGATACGCAGGATTTT	CASSSSGGRDADTQDF
TRBD1	TRBV25-1	.	TRBJ2-2	TGTGCCAGCAGCCCCTCAATCGGGACAGGGGGCGTTGCCGGGGAGCTGCTTTTT	CASSPSIGTGGVAGELLF
TRBD1	TRBV5-1	.	TRBJ1-1	TGCGCCAGCAGCTCCCAGGGGGCTCAGGGCACTGAAGCTTTCTTT	CASSSQGAQGTEAFF
.	TRBV7-9	many	TRBJ1-5	TGTGCCAGCAACGTTTTTAGCAATCAGCCCCAGCATTTT	CASNVFSNQPQHF
.	TRBV10-3	.	TRBJ1-1	TGTGCCATCAGTGAGCGCAGGGAGACTGAAGCTTTCTTT	CAISERRETEAFF
TRBD2	TRBV7-9	.	TRBJ2-7	TGTGCCAGCAGCCTCCCAGGAAGCGGGGGGGCCGGGGAGCAGTACTTC	CASSLPGSGGAGEQYF
TRBD1	TRBV7-9	.	TRBJ2-7	TGTGCCAGCAGCGACTCCGGGACAGGCTACGAGCAGTACTTC	CASSDSGTGYEQYF
TRBD2	TRBV7-2	few	TRBJ2-5	TGTGCCAGCAGCTTAGCGGCGGGGGGGGTGGGAGAGACCCAGTACTTC	CASSLAAGGVGETQYF
.	TRBV29-1	few	TRBJ2-5	TGCAGCGTTGTAGGGTCTCAATTGGGAGAGACCCAGTACTTC	CSVVGSQLGETQYF
.	TRBV25-1	.	TRBJ2-2	TGTGCCAGCAGTGCTAGAGATTGGTCCGGGGAGCTGTTTTTT	CASSARDWSGELFF
.	TRBV9	.	TRBJ2-6	TGTGCCAGCAGCCCCCTCGGTTACTCTGGGGCCAACGTCCTGACTTTC	CASSPLGYSGANVLTF
TRBD2	TRBV6-6	few	TRBJ2-5	TGTGCCACCTGCGGGAGTTGGGGGGAGACCCAGTACTTC	CATCGSWGETQYF
TRBD1	TRBV14	many	TRBJ2-2	TGTGCCAGCAGCCAAGCACAGGGGGGCACCGGGGAGCTGTTTTTT	CASSQAQGGTGELFF
.	TRBV24-1	.	TRBJ2-5	TGTGCCACCAGTGATTTTGAGGGTCGGGAGACCCAGTACTTC	CATSDFEGRETQYF
TRBD1	TRBV24-1	.	TRBJ1-5	TGTGCCACCAGTTGGGGACAGGGATGGGAGACCCAGCATTTT	CATSWGQGWETQHF
TRBD2	TRBV7-8	few	TRBJ2-5	TGTGCCAGCAGCTTAGGGTACCGCGGAGCGGGGGCCCGGGTTCTGTACTTC	CASSLGYRGAGARVLYF
.	TRBV25-1	.	TRBJ1-1	TGTGCTAGAGATCAGGCGGGTAAGGTCACTGAAGCTTTCTTT	CARDQAGKVTEAFF
TRBD1	TRBV29-1	many	TRBJ1-4	TGCAGCGTTGAAAGACAGGGAGATGAAAAACTGTTTTTT	CSVERQGDEKLFF
TRBD2	TRBV19	few	TRBJ2-7	TGTGCCAGTAGGCGACGGGGGGTCTACGAGCAGTACTTC	CASRRRGVYEQYF